This T cell receptor beta chain comes out of a study of cytomegalovirus exposure and HLA in healthy donors. It was with 60 Vbeta and 13 Jbeta primers that the PCR ran. The assay was immunoSEQ multiplex PCR, and TCRdb's table has in-frame clones only and misses some. The sample holds about 140,000 clones, approximately 61% seen once. Regarding the study as a whole: Most TCRs appeared rarely, but some public TCRs recurred in many donors. A later look showed TCR association rates differing by HLA locus, highest for DRB1 and lowest for HLA-C.

Everyone who donated was a healthy bone marrow donor. For this donor, CMV serostatus was not recorded. As regards this clone: Its antigen is as yet unknown.

Material: PBMCs. The receptor's source is a human donor in good health.

The CDR3 is CASSLTGGADQPQHF. The CDR3 coding sequence is TGTGCCAGCAGTCTCACAGGGGGCGCGGATCAGCCCCAGCATTTT. The chain is built from TRBV2 and TRBJ1-5; 9 positions match TRBD1. Germline V gene lookup returns CDR1 SNHLY and CDR2 FYNNEI. The ends lost 5 bases at V and 5 bases at J; junction bases unmatched: 7. This CDR3 is 15 amino acids long.